Shown below are 10 T cell receptor beta chains from a single sample sequenced in a study of regulatory T cells in long-lasting Graves disease. Documented time point: newly diagnosed GD, antithyroid drugs for less than 3 months. The authors made the TCR library using RNA they extracted from PBMCs. Library construction for TCR beta used iRepertoire HTBI primers and Arm-PCR of CDR3 regions. TCRdb ran MiXCR on the multiplex PCR reads and lists one entry per CDR3 protein. The profile shows around 480,000 distinct CDR3 sequences, under 20% of them singletons. These data were likewise used in another study, on T cells in Graves' hyperthyroidism and ophthalmopathy.

The input for sequencing was peripheral blood mononuclear cells (PBMCs), taken at new diagnosis, from a patient treated with antithyroid drugs. The receptor set was obtained from a man in his forties with Graves disease.

This clonotype was counted ten times or more. This chain connects TRBV11-3 to TRBJ2-5; maybe TRBD2 (5 bases). Between the trimmed V and J ends, which lost 3 bases and 3 bases, there was a span of 11 bases. CDR3 length: 14 amino acids. Germline V gene lookup returns CDR1 SGHNT and CDR2 YENEEA. The DNA of the CDR3 is TGTGCCAGCAGCTTTGTGGCGGGTGAAGAGACCCAGTACTTC. Its protein product is CASSFVAGEETQYF.

This chain connects TRBV27 to TRBJ2-7; unclear D gene. CDR3 length: 15 amino acids. CDR1 is MNHEY, CDR2 SMNVEV, per germline (reference sequence). Trimming pared 5 bases from V and 2 bases from J, leaving 16 bases between. The CDR3 spells CASSPRWGKAYEQYF. The CDR3 nucleotides read TGTGCCAGCAGTCCCAGATGGGGAAAGGCCTACGAGCAGTACTTC.

This clonotype was detected many times. This chain joins TRBV28 and TRBJ2-5; 7 nucleotides agree with TRBD1. This CDR3 contains 15 residues. V was clipped by 1 base and J by 0 bases; unmatched bases: 2. Germline CDR1 MDHEN, CDR2 SYDVKM. CDR3 sequence: CASSLLQGDQETQYF. As DNA, the CDR3 is TGTGCCAGCAGTTTATTGCAGGGGGACCAAGAGACCCAGTACTTC.

J is TRBJ2-1 and V is TRBV12-3 or TRBV12-4; TRBD2 might be the D (7 bases). CDR3 length: 14 amino acids. The V and J ends lost 7 bases and 8 bases respectively, with 18 bases between them. The CDR3 coding sequence is TGTGCCAGCACCTACGGGACGGGGGGCGATGAGCAGTTCTTC. This codes for CASTYGTGGDEQFF.

A few counts support this clonotype. V usage is TRBV27 and J usage is TRBJ1-4, with 8 bases lining up with TRBD1. Per germline, CDR1 MNHEY and CDR2 SMNVEV (reference sequence). The CDR3 has 12 amino acids. J was trimmed by 7 bases and V by 8 bases; bases with no gene match: 3. CDR3 sequence: CASADRVEKLFF. CDR3 bases: TGTGCCAGCGCGGACAGGGTTGAAAAACTGTTTTTT.

As regards this clonotype: This could be a read error, since a much larger clone is one nucleotide away. This chain links TRBV30 with TRBJ1-1, with D possibly matching TRBD1 (5 bases). Germline V CDR1 and CDR2: GTSNPN, SVGIG (reference sequence). V was pared by 1 base and J by 8 bases, with 11 bases between. CDR3 length: 12 residues. CDR3 region: CAWSDRGTEAFF. CDR3 DNA: TGTGCCTGGAGTGACCGGGGCACCGAAGCTTTCTTT.

The chain combines TRBV20-1 with TRBJ2-5, with 7 bases lining up with TRBD1. Germline assignment: CDR1 DFQATT and CDR2 SNEGSKA (reference sequence). V lost 7 bases to trimming and J lost 4 bases; unmatched junction nucleotides: 15. The CDR3 is 15 residues long. CDR3 sequence (DNA): TGCAGTGTTGTGTGGACAGGCGAAGGGCTAGAGACCCAGTACTTC. This sequence encodes CSVVWTGEGLETQYF.

On this clonotype: A much larger clone lies one base from this, so it may be a read error. The chain carries TRBV27 and TRBJ2-5; 14 bases fit TRBD2. Germline CDR1 reads MNHEY; CDR2 reads SMNVEV (reference sequence). The length of the CDR3 is 16 residues. V shed 3 bases, J shed 11 bases, and the junction held 11 bases outside the gene matches. The CDR3 bases are TGTGCCAGCAGTTTGACTAGCGGGGGGGCCTACAATGAGCAGTACTTC. As protein: CASSLTSGGAYNEQYF.

This clonotype was seen more than once but under ten times. This CDR3 reads CASSPAPGDSYSGANVLTF. The CDR3 nucleotides are TGCGCCAGCAGTCCGGCTCCAGGGGACTCCTACTCTGGGGCCAACGTCCTGACTTTC. This chain uses TRBV5-1 with TRBJ2-6, with D possibly called TRBD1 or TRBD2 (6 bases each). CDR1 is SGHRS, CDR2 YFSETQ, per germline. The CDR3 loop spans 19 amino acids. V gave up 5 bases and J gave up 0 bases, with 21 bases separating them. Supplemented by reference TRBV5-1 and TRBJ2-6, the full variable domain reads KAGVTQTPRYLIKTRGQQVTLSCSPISGHRSVSWYQQTPGQGLQFLFEYFSETQRNKGNFPGRFSGRQFSNSRSEMNVSTLELGDSALYLCASSPAPGDSYSGANVLTFGAGSRLTVL.

V and J are TRBV24-1 and TRBJ2-1; 10 nucleotides agree with TRBD1. V shed 4 bases, J shed 5 bases, and the junction held 7 bases outside the gene matches. Germline V CDR1 and CDR2: KGHDR, SFDVKD. The CDR3 is made up of 16 amino acids. CDR3 sequence: CATSERPGQGNNEQFF. DNA for the CDR3: TGTGCCACCAGTGAGCGACCGGGACAGGGGAACAATGAGCAGTTCTTC.